The 27 T cell receptor beta chains below all came from one sample that was sequenced in a study of human T cells and chemical hapten exposure. TCRdb passed the RACE reads through MiXCR, listing each CDR3 protein once. The data show 85,000 to 90,000 distinct CDR3 sequences, around 10% seen once. Time point here: pre-sensitization, week 0. The treatment denotes: therapeutic diphenylcyclopropenone sensitization with weekly scalp DPC. The specimen comprised whole blood, sampled in connection with sensitization to the hapten diphenylcyclopropenone (DPC). The receptors stem from a woman in her 40s with alopecia areata. Some clones in this sample may be carry-over from other donors' samples.

This clonotype was counted many times. This chain joins TRBV6-2 or TRBV6-3 and TRBJ1-2, with D uncertain. Trimming removed 3 bases at V and 0 bases at J, with 11 bases between. The CDR3 extends over 15 amino acids. In germline, CDR1 is MNHEY, CDR2 SVGEGT. The CDR3 nucleotides are TGTGCCAGCAGTTATAGGGCCCCGACTAACTATGGCTACACCTTC. Translated, it gives CASSYRAPTNYGYTF.

The table lists this clonotype with a few counts. This chain links TRBV7-2 with TRBJ2-2, with 8 nucleotides matching TRBD2. With V trimmed by 5 bases and J by 4 bases, 9 bases remained unmatched. Germline assignment: CDR1 SGHTA and CDR2 FQGNSA. The CDR3 is 16 residues long. CDR3 region: CASSRRSRGGTGELFF. In DNA form, the CDR3 reads TGTGCCAGCAGCCGGCGGAGCCGGGGGGGCACCGGGGAGCTGTTTTTT.

This clonotype was seen repeatedly, ten times or more. The rearrangement uses TRBV4-3 and TRBJ2-1, with unresolved D. This CDR3 is built from 14 residues. From germline, CDR1 is LGHNA and CDR2 YSLEER. V lost 1 base and J lost 6, with 10 bases in between. Here the CDR3 reads CASSQASGSNEQFF. The CDR3 region has the DNA TGCGCCAGCAGCCAAGCGTCAGGCAGCAATGAGCAGTTCTTC.

V and J are TRBV11-2 and TRBJ1-1; 7 bases align to TRBD1. V trimming: 5 bases; J trimming: 11 bases; junction bases outside the gene matches: 14. The CDR3 spans 14 residues. CDR1 is SGHAT, CDR2 FQNNGV, per germline. CDR3 region: CASSLNGQAIGAFF. CDR3 DNA sequence: TGTGCCAGCAGCCTCAACGGACAGGCAATCGGTGCTTTCTTT.

This clonotype has a count of ten or more. The J gene is TRBJ2-7, the V gene TRBV7-9, with 11 bases fitting TRBD2. The CDR3 covers 16 residues. CDR1 is SEHNR and CDR2 is FQNEAQ in the germline V gene (reference sequence). V lost 3 bases and J lost 6; bases outside the gene matches: 10. The CDR3 region is CASSFAPSGGPREQYF. For the CDR3, the DNA is TGTGCCAGCAGCTTCGCGCCTAGCGGGGGGCCCCGCGAGCAGTACTTC. The full variable domain, its missing parts supplied by reference TRBV7-9 and TRBJ2-7, is DTGVSQNPRHKITKRGQNVTFRCDPISEHNRLYWYRQTLGQGPEFLTYFQNEAQLEKSRLLSDRFSAERPKGSFSTLEIQRTEQGDSAMYLCASSFAPSGGPREQYFGPGTRLTVT.

J is TRBJ1-1 and V is TRBV6-2 or TRBV6-3, with D unresolved. Trimming removed 6 bases at V and 2 bases at J, with 10 bases between. The CDR3 contains 13 residues. Germline CDR1 MNHEY, CDR2 SVGEGT. CDR3 nucleotide sequence: TGTGCCAGCAGCAGTTACAAAAACACTGAAGCTTTCTTT. Residues: CASSSYKNTEAFF.

This clonotype was counted at least ten times. The CDR3 DNA is TGTGCCAGCAGCTTAGAGCTTACAGATACGCAGTATTTT. This encodes CASSLELTDTQYF. This rearrangement joins TRBV13 to TRBJ2-3; D not resolved. The CDR3 has 13 residues. Germline V gene lookup returns CDR1 PRHDT and CDR2 FYEKMQ (reference sequence). Trimming removed 1 base from V and 3 bases from J, with 5 bases in between.

V is TRBV3-1 and J is TRBJ2-3; 7 nucleotides line up with TRBD2. The CDR3 sequence is 15 residues long. The germline V gene encodes CDR1 LGHDT and CDR2 YNNKEL (reference sequence). The trim removed 3 bases at V and 5 bases at J, leaving 8 bases unmatched. In DNA, the CDR3 is TGTGCCAGCAGCCAGTTACTCCGCGGGGGAGATACGCAGTATTTT. Translated, it gives CASSQLLRGGDTQYF.

V usage is TRBV19 and J usage is TRBJ1-2, with no clear D. CDR1 and CDR2 from the germline V gene are LNHDA and SQIVND (reference sequence). With 7 bases removed from V and 4 bases from J, the gap between germline ends came to 22 bases. There are 16 residues in the CDR3. In DNA form, the CDR3 reads TGTGCCAGTACCTCCGGACGGGTGCCTTATCCCTATGGCTACACCTTC. This sequence encodes CASTSGRVPYPYGYTF.

The chain combines TRBV20-1 with TRBJ1-5, with D possibly matching TRBD1 (5 bases). Trimming cost V 1 base and J 7 bases, with 17 bases left between them. Germline V lookup: CDR1 DFQATT, CDR2 SNEGSKA (reference sequence). This CDR3 spans 15 amino acids. CDR3 coding DNA: TGCAGTGCTAGAGGGGCGTGGGGGGTTGGACAGCCCCAGCATTTT. Protein: CSARGAWGVGQPQHF.

This clonotype was recorded at least ten times. This chain links TRBV7-8 with TRBJ1-6; 8 bases are shared with TRBD1. In germline, CDR1 is SGHVS, CDR2 FQNEAQ. The CDR3 is 15 amino acids. Trimming cost V 5 bases and J 6 bases; bases outside gene matches: 6. The CDR3 is CASSRDRSLNSPLHF. The CDR3 nucleotides read TGTGCCAGCAGCCGGGACAGGAGCCTTAATTCACCCCTCCACTTT.

This clonotype has a count of ten or more. The chain is built from TRBV27 and TRBJ1-1; D is uncertain. The CDR3 has 13 amino acids. Germline values: CDR1 MNHEY, CDR2 SMNVEV (reference sequence). With 5 bases removed from V and 1 base from J, the gap between germline ends came to 8 bases. CDR3 DNA: TGTGCCAGCAGTATAGGTCGGAACACTGAAGCTTTCTTT. It yields the protein CASSIGRNTEAFF.

This clonotype was found a few times. This chain joins TRBV7-9 and TRBJ1-2, with D tentatively TRBD1 (5 bases). The CDR3 runs to 15 residues. The germline CDR1 and CDR2 sequences are SEHNR and FQNEAQ (reference sequence). V lost 1 base and J 6 bases, leaving 15 bases between the germline ends. The CDR3 bases are TGTGCCAGCAGCTTAGACTGGCAGGGACTGCATGGCTACACCTTC. Protein: CASSLDWQGLHGYTF.

The chain employs TRBV4-3 and TRBJ1-2; D gene ambiguous. From germline, CDR1 is LGHNA and CDR2 YSLEER. The CDR3 covers 16 residues. The V gene lost 0 bases and the J gene lost 0 bases, with 11 bases spanning the gap. CDR3 loop: CASSQDVSQANYGYTF. The CDR3 DNA is TGCGCCAGCAGCCAAGATGTTAGCCAGGCTAACTATGGCTACACCTTC.

This clonotype was observed a handful of times. This chain joins TRBV10-3 and TRBJ1-1, with TRBD1 matching 10 bases. V was clipped by 6 bases and J by 0 bases; unmatched bases: 4. CDR1 ENHRY and CDR2 SYGVKD come from the germline V gene. The CDR3 sequence is 15 residues long. CDR3 DNA: TGTGCCATCAGGAGGACAGGGGGGATGAACACTGAAGCTTTCTTT. Encoded protein: CAIRRTGGMNTEAFF.

In its sample, this clonotype was seen many times. The chain recombines TRBV7-9 with TRBJ1-4; D is unclear. Trimming removed 5 bases at V and 0 bases at J, with 13 bases between. The germline CDR1 and CDR2 sequences are SEHNR and FQNEAQ (reference sequence). The CDR3 has 16 amino acids. The CDR3 here is CASSPPGQTTNEKLFF. CDR3 DNA: TGTGCCAGCAGCCCCCCTGGGCAGACAACTAATGAAAAACTGTTTTTT.

This sequence joins TRBV7-2 and TRBJ2-1; D is undetermined. The ends were cut back, 1 base at V and 6 bases at J, with 7 bases in the middle. CDR3 length: 13 amino acids. Germline CDR1 reads SGHTA; CDR2 reads FQGNSA. The CDR3 spells CASSLGRPNEQFF. CDR3 nucleotide sequence: TGTGCCAGCAGCTTAGGTCGACCCAATGAGCAGTTCTTC.

This clonotype was observed at least ten times. This chain connects TRBV6-2 or TRBV6-3 to TRBJ1-2; D is undetermined. The V end was cut by 6 bases, the J end by 8 bases, with 16 bases between. The CDR3 has 13 residues. From germline, CDR1 is MNHEY and CDR2 SVGEGT. CDR3 sequence (DNA): TGTGCCAGCAGGACGAAAGGGTATGGAGGCTACACCTTC. This sequence encodes CASRTKGYGGYTF.

CDR3 sequence reads: CASSLNRGERYEQFF. CDR3 in DNA: TGTGCCAGCAGCCTGAACAGGGGCGAGCGTTATGAGCAGTTCTTC. The chain couples TRBV7-9 to TRBJ2-1; 7 bases map to TRBD1. The germline V gene encodes CDR1 SEHNR and CDR2 FQNEAQ (reference sequence). The CDR3 extends over 15 amino acids. Trimming cost V 5 bases and J 8 bases; bases outside gene matches: 12.

This clonotype was observed at least ten times. CDR3 bases: TGTGCCAGCAGCAACCCGTTACCCTCCGGAAACAGGGGTGACAATCAGCCCCAGCATTTT. Residues: CASSNPLPSGNRGDNQPQHF. The V and J genes are TRBV7-4 and TRBJ1-5; TRBD1 matches at 7 bases. The V and J ends lost 5 bases and 3 bases, in that order; junction bases with no gene match: 22. Germline values: CDR1 SGHVT, CDR2 SQSDAQ. The CDR3 covers 20 residues.

This clonotype was seen at least ten times. The chain couples TRBV10-2 to TRBJ2-7; possibly TRBD1 or TRBD2 for D (6 bases each). Trimming stripped 6 bases from V and 4 bases from J, with 16 bases between. This CDR3 has 14 residues. Per germline, CDR1 WSHSY and CDR2 SAAADI. The CDR3 coding sequence is TGCGCCAGCAGGGGGGCGGGGACGGGGTACGAGCAGTACTTC. Translating gives CASRGAGTGYEQYF.

This clonotype appeared a few times. The V gene is TRBV29-1, the J gene TRBJ2-2; D unclear. This CDR3 is built from 14 residues. The V gene lost 2 bases and the J gene lost 4 bases, with 11 bases spanning the gap. Germline loops: CDR1 SQVTM, CDR2 ANQGSEA. For the CDR3, the DNA is TGCAGCGTTGAATCGTCAGGCGGCACCGGGGAGCTGTTTTTT. Protein product: CSVESSGGTGELFF.

This clonotype showed up many times. The rearrangement joins TRBV12-5 to TRBJ1-1; TRBD1 is a possible D gene (6 bases). CDR3 length: 12 residues. CDR1 and CDR2 from the germline V gene are LGHNT and FRNRAP. Trimming pared 6 bases from V and 11 bases from J, leaving 16 bases between. DNA for the CDR3: TGTGCTAGTGGCCGAGAATGGGGGCCGGCTTTCTTT. Translating gives CASGREWGPAFF.

This clonotype was seen only a few times. The chain is built from TRBV6-2 or TRBV6-3 and TRBJ1-1; D not certain. The germline gives CDR1 MNHEY, CDR2 SVGEGT. The CDR3 runs to 13 residues. V was pared by 4 bases and J by 1 base, with 7 bases between. CDR3 nucleotides: TGTGCCAGCAGTTCTCGAGGGAACACTGAAGCTTTCTTT. It yields the protein CASSSRGNTEAFF.

V is TRBV9 and J is TRBJ2-3, with TRBD2 as a possible D gene (6 bases). V was pared by 3 bases and J by 0 bases, with 14 bases between. The CDR3 contains 16 residues. Germline-derived CDR1 and CDR2 are SGDLS and YYNGEE. The CDR3 loop reads CASSAEGTPSTDTQYF. The CDR3 region has the DNA TGTGCCAGCAGCGCAGAAGGGACTCCTAGCACAGATACGCAGTATTTT. Full variable domain (missing parts from reference TRBV9 and TRBJ2-3): DSGVTQTPKHLITATGQRVTLRCSPRSGDLSVYWYQQSLDQGLQFLIQYYNGEERAKGNILERFSAQQFPDLHSELNLSSLELGDSALYFCASSAEGTPSTDTQYFGPGTRLTVL.

The chain employs TRBV19 and TRBJ2-2, with TRBD1 as a possible D gene (5 bases). The V gene's germline CDR1 is LNHDA and CDR2 SQIVND (reference sequence). There are 12 residues in the CDR3. The V and J ends lost 10 bases and 9 bases respectively, with 15 bases between them. The CDR3, as DNA: TGTGCCACCCAAGGGGAACAAAGGGAGCTGTTTTTT. It is translated as CATQGEQRELFF.

The chain is built from TRBV7-8 and TRBJ2-1; D is tentatively TRBD1 or TRBD2 (5 bases each). The CDR3 is 17 amino acids. Germline V gene data show CDR1 as SGHVS and CDR2 as FQNEAQ. Trimming left V 5 bases short and J 9 bases short, with 26 bases between. CDR3 coding DNA: TGTGCCAGCAGCCCCTTTATTCGGGACGCGTCCCGGGGTGAGCAGTTCTTC. This gives the protein CASSPFIRDASRGEQFF.